The sample holds one count of the clone carrying this T cell receptor beta chain. The sample belongs to a study of blood T cell repertoires in COVID-19. Study summary: The United States, Italy and Spain provided the acute and convalescent COVID-19 samples. PBMCs, B-cell-depleted T cells, or T cells were the source of the cDNA or gDNA that made up the material.

The CDR3 length is 15 residues. Germline CDR1 KGHDR, CDR2 SFDVKD. Trimming removed 6 bases from V and 10 bases from J; junction bases left unmatched: 10. Original methodology: Amplification of reference gene primers provided the estimated nucleated cell counts. The method was immunoSEQ multiplex PCR; TCRdb's version includes in-frame clones alone and lacks a portion of them. V, J and clone size derive from that table, while D and trimming were established from the DNA sequence. Among some 22,000 clones, more than 75% were seen once, and the ten largest hold around 20%. The TCR sequence derives from a woman aged 80 or older with acute or convalescent COVID-19. The material sequenced was peripheral blood. This chain uses TRBV24-1 with TRBJ2-1; TRBD2 matches at 11 bases. CDR3 nucleotides: TGTGCCACCAGTTCGACTAGCGGGAACCCTAGAGAGCAGTTCTTC. Protein sequence: CATSSTSGNPREQFF.